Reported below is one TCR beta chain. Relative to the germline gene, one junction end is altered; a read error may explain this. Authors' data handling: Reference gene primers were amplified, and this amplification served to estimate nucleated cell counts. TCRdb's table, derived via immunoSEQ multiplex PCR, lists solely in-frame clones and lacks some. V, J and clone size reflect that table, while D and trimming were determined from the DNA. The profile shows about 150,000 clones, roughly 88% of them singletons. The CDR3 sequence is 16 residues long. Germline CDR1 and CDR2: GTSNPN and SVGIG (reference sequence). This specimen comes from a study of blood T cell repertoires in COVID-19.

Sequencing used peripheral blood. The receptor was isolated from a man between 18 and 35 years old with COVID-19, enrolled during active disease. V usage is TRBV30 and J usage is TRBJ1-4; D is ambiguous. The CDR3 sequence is CAWSASIRRTNEKLLF. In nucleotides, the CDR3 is TGTGCCTGGAGTGCATCAATCCGGAGAACTAATGAAAAACTGCTTTTT.